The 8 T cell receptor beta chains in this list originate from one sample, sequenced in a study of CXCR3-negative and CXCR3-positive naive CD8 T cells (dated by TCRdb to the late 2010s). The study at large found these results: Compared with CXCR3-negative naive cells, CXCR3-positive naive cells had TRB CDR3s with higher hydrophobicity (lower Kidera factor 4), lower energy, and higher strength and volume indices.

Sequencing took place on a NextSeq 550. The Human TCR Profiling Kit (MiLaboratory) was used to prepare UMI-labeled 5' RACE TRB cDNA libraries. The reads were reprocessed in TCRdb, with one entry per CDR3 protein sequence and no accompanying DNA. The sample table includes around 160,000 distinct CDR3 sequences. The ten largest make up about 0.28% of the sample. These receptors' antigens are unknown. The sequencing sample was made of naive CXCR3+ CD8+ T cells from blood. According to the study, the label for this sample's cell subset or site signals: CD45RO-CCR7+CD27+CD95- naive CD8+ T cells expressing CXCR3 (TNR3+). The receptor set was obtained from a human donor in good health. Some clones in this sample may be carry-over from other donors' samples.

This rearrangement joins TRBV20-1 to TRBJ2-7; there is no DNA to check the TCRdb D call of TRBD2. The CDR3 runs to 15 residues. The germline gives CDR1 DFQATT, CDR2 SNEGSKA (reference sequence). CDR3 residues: CSAFRRETSFVEQYF.

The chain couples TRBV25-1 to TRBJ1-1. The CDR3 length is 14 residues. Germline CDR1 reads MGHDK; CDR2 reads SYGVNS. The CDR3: CASSTTGFDTEAFF.

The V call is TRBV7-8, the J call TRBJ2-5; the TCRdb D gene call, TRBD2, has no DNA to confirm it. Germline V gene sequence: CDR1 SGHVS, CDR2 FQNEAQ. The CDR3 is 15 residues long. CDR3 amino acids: CASSLQLAVQETQYF. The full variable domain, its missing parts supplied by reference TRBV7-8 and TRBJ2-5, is GAGVSQSPRYKVAKRGQDVALRCDPISGHVSLFWYQQALGQGPEFLTYFQNEAQLDKSGLPSDRFFAERPEGSVSTLKIQRTQQEDSAVYLCASSLQLAVQETQYFGPGTRLLVL.

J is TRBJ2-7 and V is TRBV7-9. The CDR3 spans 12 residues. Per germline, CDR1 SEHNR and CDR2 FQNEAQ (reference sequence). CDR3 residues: CASSLYTDEQYF.

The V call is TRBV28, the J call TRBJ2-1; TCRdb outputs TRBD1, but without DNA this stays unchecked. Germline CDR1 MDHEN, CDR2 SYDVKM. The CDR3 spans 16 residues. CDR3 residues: CASSRPQYRDSNEQFF.

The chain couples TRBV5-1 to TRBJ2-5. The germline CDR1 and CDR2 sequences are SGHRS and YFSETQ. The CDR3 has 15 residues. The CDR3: CASSLHQRPLMAQYF.

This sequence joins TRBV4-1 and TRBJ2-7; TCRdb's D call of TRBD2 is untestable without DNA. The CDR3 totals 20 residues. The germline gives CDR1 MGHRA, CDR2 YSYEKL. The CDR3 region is CASSQNGGLAGTAPSYEQYF.

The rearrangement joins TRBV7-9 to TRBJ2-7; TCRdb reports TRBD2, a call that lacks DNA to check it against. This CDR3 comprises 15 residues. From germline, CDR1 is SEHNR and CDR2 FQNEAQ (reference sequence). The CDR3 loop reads CASSLEERGEVEQYF.